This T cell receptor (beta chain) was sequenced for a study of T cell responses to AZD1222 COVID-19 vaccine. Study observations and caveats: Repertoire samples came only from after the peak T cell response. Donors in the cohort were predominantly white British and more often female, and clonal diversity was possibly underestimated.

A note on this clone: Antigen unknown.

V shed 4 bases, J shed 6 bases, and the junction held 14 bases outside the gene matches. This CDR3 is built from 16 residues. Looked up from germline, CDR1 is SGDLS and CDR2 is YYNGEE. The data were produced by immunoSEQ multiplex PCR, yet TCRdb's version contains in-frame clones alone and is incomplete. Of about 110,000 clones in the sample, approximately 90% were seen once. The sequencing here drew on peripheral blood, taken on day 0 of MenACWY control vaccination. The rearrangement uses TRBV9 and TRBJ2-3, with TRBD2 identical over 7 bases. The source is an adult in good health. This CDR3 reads CASSPPRWGGGDTQYF. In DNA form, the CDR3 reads TGTGCCAGCAGCCCACCTCGATGGGGGGGAGGGGATACGCAGTATTTT.